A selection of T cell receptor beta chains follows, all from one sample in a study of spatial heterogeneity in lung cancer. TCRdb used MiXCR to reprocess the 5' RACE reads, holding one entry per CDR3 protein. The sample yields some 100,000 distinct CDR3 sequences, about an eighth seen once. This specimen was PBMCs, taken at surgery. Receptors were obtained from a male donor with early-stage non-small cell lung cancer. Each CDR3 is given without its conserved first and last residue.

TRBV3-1,ASSHRGDEQF
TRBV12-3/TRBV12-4,ASSLLGVGYT
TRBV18,ASSPTGTSGTDTQY
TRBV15,ATSRDPSRLSSGELF
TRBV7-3,ASSLTFSEPQH
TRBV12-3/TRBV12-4,ASSFSPYGYT
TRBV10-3,AISETDINRDTQY
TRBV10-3,AISGPTQLPGELF
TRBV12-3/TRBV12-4,ASSPGLAAQY
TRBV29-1,SVKQGAEYEQY
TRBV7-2,ASSPGLASDTQY
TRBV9,ASSVQGSKDTQY
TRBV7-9,ASSRRLAGGPGNEQF
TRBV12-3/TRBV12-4,ASSLGQGQPQH
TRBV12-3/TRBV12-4,ASSLPGVETEAF
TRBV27,ASSLRVSYEQY
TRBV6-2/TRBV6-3,ASRTILAGVADTQY
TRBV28,ASSRPRTGGLANYGYT
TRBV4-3,ASSRELTSGTDTQY
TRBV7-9,ASSLYVNEAF
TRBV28,ASSFGRAGQVYGYT
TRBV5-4,ASSWDRDQETQY
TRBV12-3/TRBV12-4,ASRRAGMNTEAF
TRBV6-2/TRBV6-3,ASSWPPGRQNSPLH
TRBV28,ASSLPTPSNQPQH
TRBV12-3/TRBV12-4,ASGTWGGYGYT
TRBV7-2,ASSSGGLNSPLH
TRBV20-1,SASYSSSGGFEQY
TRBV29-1,SVVEETSGTQETQY
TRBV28,ASSLSGVDEKLF
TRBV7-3,ASSLSSPPSEQY
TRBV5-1,ASSSGTLNQPQH
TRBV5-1,ASSSTGVRTYNEQF
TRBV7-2,ASSFAWTEAF
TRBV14,ASSQYQGQQDETQY
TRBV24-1,ATGDGSSYEQY
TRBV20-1,SADKTSGFTDTQY
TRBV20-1,SALDRDRGSLSETQY
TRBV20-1,SAHGTVNQPQH
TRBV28,ASSSGQGYGQPQH